A single sample gave rise to the 25 T cell receptor beta chains below, sequenced in a study of PD-L1 blockade in urothelial cancer. TCRdb keeps only in-frame clones here, not all; method: immunoSEQ multiplex PCR. The repertoire holds roughly 50,000 clones, with approximately 85% as singletons. Time point noted: pretreatment peripheral blood. This material consisted of PBMCs, taken around atezolizumab (anti-PD-L1) treatment. Source of these receptors: a man between 65 and 85 years old with urothelial cancer.

The rearrangement uses TRBV11-2 and TRBJ1-2; 9 positions match TRBD1. The CDR3 length is 16 residues. The germline CDR1 and CDR2 sequences are SGHAT and FQNNGV. Trimming at V came to 5 bases and at J to 5 bases, leaving 12 bases not matched to a gene. CDR3 coding DNA: TGTGCCAGCAGCCCCCACGGACAGGGGAGCTTTTATGGCTACACCTTC. Protein product: CASSPHGQGSFYGYTF.

The J gene is TRBJ1-4, the V gene TRBV27; D gene uncertain. Per germline, CDR1 MNHEY and CDR2 SMNVEV (reference sequence). The CDR3 sequence is 13 residues long. V was cut by 2 bases and J by 8 bases, with 9 bases left in between. The CDR3 region is CASSLRFREKLFF. The CDR3 nucleotides read TGTGCCAGCAGTTTACGTTTCAGGGAAAAACTGTTTTTT.

This clone was observed a single time. The chain is built from TRBV7-6 and TRBJ1-1; 7 positions agree with TRBD1. The CDR3 runs to 14 residues. Losses at the gene ends were 2 bases for V and 7 bases for J; bases not matched to a gene: 7. Germline CDR1 reads SGHVS; CDR2 reads FNYEAQ. CDR3 region: CASSLYLAGGEAFF. The CDR3, as DNA: TGTGCCAGCAGCTTATACCTGGCAGGGGGTGAAGCTTTCTTT. The full variable domain, completed using reference TRBV7-6 and TRBJ1-1, is GAGVSQSPRYKVTKRGQDVALRCDPISGHVSLYWYRQALGQGPEFLTYFNYEAQQDKSGLPNDRFSAERPEGSISTLTIQRTEQRDSAMYRCASSLYLAGGEAFFGQGTRLTVV.

The DNA of the CDR3 is TGTGCCATCAGGGGGGGGGACACAGGGAGCTATGGCTACACCTTC. Translating it yields CAIRGGDTGSYGYTF. The V call is TRBV10-3, the J call TRBJ1-2, with TRBD1 as a possible D gene (6 bases). Germline loops: CDR1 ENHRY, CDR2 SYGVKD. With 6 bases removed from V and 4 bases from J, the gap between germline ends came to 18 bases. There are 15 residues in the CDR3.

The rearrangement joins TRBV5-1 to TRBJ1-4, with TRBD1 identical over 8 bases. The trim removed 2 bases at V and 1 base at J, leaving 1 base unmatched. CDR1 and CDR2 (germline): SGHRS, YFSETQ. CDR3 length: 15 amino acids. This CDR3 reads CASSLQGGTNEKLFF. The DNA of the CDR3 is TGCGCCAGCAGCTTACAGGGGGGAACTAATGAAAAACTGTTTTTT.

In this sample, this clone turned up many times. The gene calls are TRBV4-1 and TRBJ2-5; 12 nucleotides line up with TRBD2. The CDR3 length is 16 residues. Losses at the gene ends were 0 bases for V and 5 bases for J; bases not matched to a gene: 4. CDR1 and CDR2 (germline): MGHRA, YSYEKL. CDR3 in amino acids: CASSQEGLAGWETQYF. CDR3 nucleotide sequence: TGCGCCAGCAGCCAAGAAGGACTAGCGGGGTGGGAGACCCAGTACTTC.

J is TRBJ2-7 and V is TRBV6-5; D is undetermined. Germline CDR1 is MNHEY and CDR2 is SVGAGI. Between the trimmed V and J ends, which lost 2 bases and 0 bases, there was a span of 14 bases. The CDR3 has 16 amino acids. In DNA, the CDR3 is TGTGCCAGCAGTTACGGTGCGCGGTCGATCTCCTACGAGCAGTACTTC. Translating it yields CASSYGARSISYEQYF.

This chain joins TRBV6-1 and TRBJ2-7; the match to TRBD1 covers 7 bases. The germline V gene has CDR1 MNHNS and CDR2 SASEGT. The junction had 6 bases not matched to a gene; V was cut back by 7 bases and J by 3 bases. The CDR3 runs 13 residues. The CDR3 here is CASIHRDSYEQYF. CDR3 sequence (DNA): TGTGCCAGCATTCACCGGGACAGCTACGAGCAGTACTTC.

The genes are TRBV30 and TRBJ2-1; 12 positions match TRBD2. Unmatched junction bases numbered 7, after V lost 1 base and J lost 9 bases. CDR3 size: 15 residues. The germline gives CDR1 GTSNPN, CDR2 SVGIG (reference sequence). This CDR3 is CAWSGKGLAGIEQFF. CDR3 bases: TGTGCCTGGAGTGGGAAAGGACTAGCGGGAATTGAGCAGTTCTTC. Looking up the rest from reference TRBV30 and TRBJ2-1 gives the full variable domain: SQTIHQWPATLVQPVGSPLSLECTVEGTSNPNLYWYRQAAGRGLQLLFYSVGIGQISSEVPQNLSASRPQDRQFILSSKKLLLSDSGFYLCAWSGKGLAGIEQFFGPGTRLTVL.

The CDR3 here is CASSPLGAGGDEQFF. CDR3 nucleotide sequence: TGTGCCAGCTCCCCCCTTGGAGCGGGGGGGGATGAGCAGTTCTTC. This chain joins TRBV18 and TRBJ2-1; 10 nucleotides align to TRBD2. The CDR3 runs 15 residues. The V gene end was trimmed by 6 bases and the J gene end by 8 bases; junction bases not matched to a gene: 10. Germline V gives CDR1 KGHSH, CDR2 LQKENI. Full variable domain (remainder filled in from reference TRBV18 and TRBJ2-1): NAGVMQNPRHLVRRRGQEARLRCSPMKGHSHVYWYRQLPEEGLKFMVYLQKENIIDESGMPKERFSAEFPKEGPSILRIQQVVRGDSAAYFCASSPLGAGGDEQFFGPGTRLTVL.

This clone was recorded a few times. The V call is TRBV27, the J call TRBJ1-5, with 11 positions matching TRBD1. V gave up 4 bases and J gave up 2 bases; unmatched junction bases: 1. Germline CDR1 is MNHEY and CDR2 is SMNVEV (reference sequence). The CDR3 covers 15 residues. The CDR3 coding sequence is TGTGCCAGCAGTTGGGGACAGGGGGGCAATCAGCCCCAGCATTTT. It encodes CASSWGQGGNQPQHF.

The chain employs TRBV5-8 and TRBJ1-2; 9 nucleotides align to TRBD1. V lost 3 bases, J lost 4 bases, and 7 bases stayed unmatched. This CDR3 has 15 amino acids. Germline V gene data show CDR1 as SGHTS and CDR2 as YDEGEE. The CDR3 nucleotides read TGTGCCAGCAGCTCCCGGGACAGGGATCCCTATGGCTACACCTTC. This encodes CASSSRDRDPYGYTF.

The chain combines TRBV27 with TRBJ2-6; TRBD1 aligns across 9 bases. The CDR3 totals 18 residues. J was trimmed by 1 base and V by 2 bases; bases with no gene match: 6. Germline V CDR1 and CDR2: MNHEY, SMNVEV (reference sequence). CDR3 nucleotide sequence: TGTGCCAGCAGTTTAAGGGGGACAGGGAGGTCTGGGGCCAACGTCCTGACTTTC. This codes for CASSLRGTGRSGANVLTF.

The rearrangement links TRBV5-6 to TRBJ2-7; 8 nucleotides line up with TRBD1. J gave up 4 bases and V 3 bases, and 12 bases lay outside the gene matches. This CDR3 is built from 16 residues. In germline, CDR1 is SGHDT, CDR2 YYEEEE. The CDR3: CASSSPVQDREYEQYF. CDR3 bases: TGTGCCAGCAGCTCGCCGGTCCAGGACAGGGAATACGAGCAGTACTTC.

This chain links TRBV7-8 with TRBJ1-5, with a possible D match to TRBD1 (6 bases). V was clipped by 5 bases and J by 11 bases, with 25 bases between them. Germline V gives CDR1 SGHVS, CDR2 FQNEAQ. This CDR3 contains 16 residues. The CDR3 bases are TGTGCCAGCAGCCCTAGCTTGGGGGCTAATACGGTGGCCCAGCATTTT. This codes for CASSPSLGANTVAQHF.

The chain combines TRBV6-5 with TRBJ1-5, with D possibly matching TRBD1 (6 bases). CDR1 is MNHEY and CDR2 is SVGAGI in the germline V gene. The length of the CDR3 is 15 residues. V was cut by 6 bases and J by 7 bases, with 19 bases left in between. The CDR3 here is CASSTNGGGQQPQHF. The CDR3 DNA is TGTGCCAGCAGCACCAACGGCGGGGGGCAACAGCCCCAGCATTTT.

The rearrangement links TRBV27 to TRBJ1-1; 12 bases match TRBD1. The CDR3 is 17 residues long. Germline loops: CDR1 MNHEY, CDR2 SMNVEV (reference sequence). The junction had 13 bases not matched to a gene; V was cut back by 4 bases and J by 7 bases. The CDR3 coding sequence is TGTGCCAGCAGTTCCGTGGGGACAGGGGGCGGATACGTTGAAGCTTTCTTT. The encoded protein is CASSSVGTGGGYVEAFF.

This chain uses TRBV5-6 with TRBJ1-5, with 7 positions matching TRBD1. Per germline, CDR1 SGHDT and CDR2 YYEEEE. Trimming took 7 bases from V and 0 from J; bases not matched to a gene: 13. The CDR3 covers 17 residues. The CDR3, as DNA: TGTGCCAGCTCCCTAGGGGGCCTGGGGAGTAGCAATCAGCCCCAGCATTTT. Translating gives CASSLGGLGSSNQPQHF.

The rearrangement joins TRBV19 to TRBJ2-7; 7 bases match TRBD1. Trimming removed 2 bases from V and 1 base from J; junction bases left unmatched: 5. The germline gives CDR1 LNHDA, CDR2 SQIVND (reference sequence). This CDR3 spans 15 amino acids. The CDR3 sequence: CASSINPTGSYEQYF. DNA for the CDR3: TGTGCCAGTAGTATAAACCCGACAGGGTCCTACGAGCAGTACTTC.

The V and J genes are TRBV18 and TRBJ2-7; TRBD1 matches at 11 bases. Per germline, CDR1 KGHSH and CDR2 LQKENI. The CDR3 consists of 15 residues. With V trimmed by 5 bases and J by 3 bases, 6 bases remained unmatched. The CDR3 nucleotides read TGTGCCAGCTCAACCCGGGACAGGGGGGGCTACGAGCAGTACTTC. This gives the protein CASSTRDRGGYEQYF.

The genes are TRBV4-1 and TRBJ2-1; D gene ambiguous. The length of the CDR3 is 13 residues. From germline, CDR1 is MGHRA and CDR2 YSYEKL. V was clipped by 1 base and J by 10 bases, with 11 bases between them. The CDR3 region is CASSQVSLGEQFF. DNA for the CDR3: TGCGCCAGCAGCCAAGTTAGTCTCGGGGAGCAGTTCTTC.

This clone showed up just a few times. The chain's CDR3 is CASSSSLGGGYNEQFF. CDR3 coding DNA: TGTGCCAGCAGCTCCTCTTTAGGGGGAGGGTACAATGAGCAGTTCTTC. The V call is TRBV7-3, the J call TRBJ2-1; possible D gene TRBD2, 7 bases. Germline CDR1 and CDR2: SGHTA and FQGTGA. CDR3 length equals 16 residues. Trimming cost V 4 bases and J 4 bases, with 17 bases left between them.

The chain combines TRBV28 with TRBJ2-3; D is perhaps TRBD2 (5 bases). V dropped 6 bases and J dropped 3 bases, with 22 bases sitting between them. Germline CDR1 MDHEN, CDR2 SYDVKM. The CDR3 length is 17 residues. Here the CDR3 reads CASRATDQDGGTDTQYF. The DNA of the CDR3 is TGTGCCAGCAGGGCCACTGATCAGGACGGAGGAACAGATACGCAGTATTTT. The entire variable domain, with the rest obtained from reference TRBV28 and TRBJ2-3, is as follows: DVKVTQSSRYLVKRTGEKVFLECVQDMDHENMFWYRQDPGLGLRLIYFSYDVKMKEKGDIPEGYSVSREKKERFSLILESASTNQTSMYLCASRATDQDGGTDTQYFGPGTRLTVL.

The rearrangement links TRBV7-2 to TRBJ2-7, with 11 bases matching TRBD2. The CDR3 extends over 16 amino acids. CDR1 SGHTA and CDR2 FQGNSA come from the germline V gene. V shed 3 bases and J 3 bases; nucleotides not matched to a gene: 7. In nucleotides, the CDR3 is TGTGCCAGCAGCTTTACCCCTAGCGGGGGGATCTACGAGCAGTACTTC. This gives the protein CASSFTPSGGIYEQYF.

This clone is a singleton in its sample. The rearrangement joins TRBV5-5 to TRBJ1-5; TRBD1 agrees at 8 bases. The germline CDR1 and CDR2 sequences are SGHKS and YYEKEE (reference sequence). The V segment lost 4 bases and the J segment 7 bases; nucleotides outside the gene matches: 4. This CDR3 has 13 amino acids. In DNA form, the CDR3 reads TGTGCCAGCAGCGCTGACAGGGGACAGCCCCAGCATTTT. Amino acid sequence: CASSADRGQPQHF.